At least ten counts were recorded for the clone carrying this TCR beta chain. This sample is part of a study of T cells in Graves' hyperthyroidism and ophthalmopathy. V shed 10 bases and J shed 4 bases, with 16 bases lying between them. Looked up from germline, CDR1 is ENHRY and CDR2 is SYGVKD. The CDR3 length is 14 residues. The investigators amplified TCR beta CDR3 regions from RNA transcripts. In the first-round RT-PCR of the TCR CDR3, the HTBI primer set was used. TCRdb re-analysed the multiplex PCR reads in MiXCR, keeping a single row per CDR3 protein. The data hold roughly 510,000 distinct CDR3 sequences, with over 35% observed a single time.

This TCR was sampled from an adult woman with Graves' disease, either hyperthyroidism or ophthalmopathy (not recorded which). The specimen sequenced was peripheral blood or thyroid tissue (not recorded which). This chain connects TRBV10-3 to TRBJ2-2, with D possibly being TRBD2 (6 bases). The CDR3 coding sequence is TGTGCCAGCCGACGGGGGTACGGCACCGGGGAGCTGTTTTTT. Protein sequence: CASRRGYGTGELFF.